The 20 T cell receptor beta chains listed next were all sequenced from one sample in a study of regulatory T cells in long-lasting Graves disease. Investigators prepared the TCR beta libraries by applying iRepertoire HTBI primers and Arm-PCR of CDR3 regions. TCRdb re-called the multiplex PCR reads through MiXCR, storing one row per CDR3 protein. The data show approximately 210,000 distinct CDR3 sequences, about 18% seen once. Time point given: newly diagnosed GD, antithyroid drugs for less than 3 months. Preparation of the TCR library used RNA extracted from PBMCs. The sequenced sample was peripheral blood mononuclear cells (PBMCs), obtained at new diagnosis, from a patient treated with antithyroid drugs. These receptor sequences come from a female donor with Graves disease.

This clonotype was detected many times. The rearrangement links TRBV6-5 to TRBJ2-2; D gene uncertain. Trimming took off 5 bases at V and 5 bases at J, with 9 bases between the two ends. The germline CDR1 and CDR2 sequences are MNHEY and SVGAGI. The CDR3 runs 13 residues. CDR3 DNA: TGTGCCAGCAGTCACTGGGGAACCGGGGAGCTGTTTTTT. Amino acid sequence: CASSHWGTGELFF.

This clonotype was seen repeatedly, ten times or more. The genes are TRBV11-3 and TRBJ2-7; D remains ambiguous. CDR3 length: 13 residues. Trimming removed 4 bases at V and 2 bases at J, with 9 bases between. The germline gives CDR1 SGHNT, CDR2 YENEEA. CDR3 residues: CASSSSDPYEQYF. CDR3 DNA: TGTGCCAGCAGCTCTTCGGATCCCTACGAGCAGTACTTC.

This clonotype was seen at least ten times. The V call is TRBV7-2, the J call TRBJ2-1; D is unresolved. V was clipped by 5 bases and J by 7 bases, with 9 bases between them. Germline V gene data show CDR1 as SGHTA and CDR2 as FQGNSA. This CDR3 is built from 12 residues. Written as DNA, the CDR3 is TGTGCCAGCAGCCGCACCGGGAATGAGCAGTTCTTC. Translation: CASSRTGNEQFF.

Concerning this clonotype: Here the CDR3 omits its conserved ending phenylalanine or tryptophan, so a read error is the likely source. The chain joins TRBV5-4 to TRBJ1-1; a weak D match, TRBD1 (5 bases). The V gene lost 2 bases and the J gene lost 7 bases, with 9 bases spanning the gap. The germline V gene encodes CDR1 SGHNT and CDR2 YYREEE (reference sequence). The CDR3 consists of 12 residues. The DNA for the CDR3 is TGTGCCAGCAGCTTTTGGGGGGATGAAGCTTTCCTT. Translating it yields CASSFWGDEAFL.

This clonotype was detected only a few times. The chain has TRBV19 and TRBJ2-3, with D tentatively TRBD2 (6 bases). CDR1 is LNHDA and CDR2 is SQIVND in the germline V gene (reference sequence). Trimming removed 1 base at V and 2 bases at J, with 10 bases between. This CDR3 region has 15 residues. This chain's CDR3 is CASSIGLDDTDTQYF. CDR3 in DNA: TGTGCCAGTAGTATAGGACTAGACGACACAGATACGCAGTATTTT.

Remarks on this clonotype: This may come from a read error, since a much larger clone is one base off. This chain connects TRBV13 to TRBJ2-1, with 8 nucleotides matching TRBD2. V shed 5 bases, J shed 8 bases, and the junction held 14 bases outside the gene matches. This CDR3 is built from 16 residues. Germline V lookup: CDR1 PRHDT, CDR2 FYEKMQ (reference sequence). The CDR3, as DNA: TGTGCCAGCAGCCCACGCATGGGACTAGTGGGAGATGAGCAGTTCTTC. Translating it yields CASSPRMGLVGDEQFF.

This chain uses TRBV10-3 with TRBJ2-5, with a weak D call TRBD2 (6 bases). Germline V gene lookup returns CDR1 ENHRY and CDR2 SYGVKD. Trimming removed 11 bases at V and 7 bases at J, with 23 bases between. CDR3 length equals 14 residues. Here the CDR3 DNA reads TGTGCCGCGAGACGTAACCGGGAGTCAGGGACCCAGTACTTC. This codes for CAARRNRESGTQYF.

This clonotype was seen ten or more times. V is TRBV29-1 and J is TRBJ1-5; TRBD1 might be the D (5 bases). The CDR3 is made up of 15 amino acids. V was trimmed by 4 bases and J by 0 bases, leaving 13 bases between them. Germline V gives CDR1 SQVTM, CDR2 ANQGSEA. Written as DNA, the CDR3 is TGCAGCGTTGCGGACGGGGGGATTAGCAATCAGCCCCAGCATTTT. Amino acid sequence: CSVADGGISNQPQHF. Full variable domain (rest looked up from reference TRBV29-1 and TRBJ1-5): SAVISQKPSRDICQRGTSLTIQCQVDSQVTMMFWYRQQPGQSLTLIATANQGSEATYESGFVIDKFPISRPNLTFSTLTVSNMSPEDSSIYLCSVADGGISNQPQHFGDGTRLSIL.

As to this clonotype: A single base separates this from a much larger clone, so it may be a read error. J is TRBJ2-1 and V is TRBV6-2 or TRBV6-3; 8 bases fit TRBD2. With 5 bases clipped from V and 6 bases from J, the junction kept 9 bases outside the gene matches. The CDR3 loop spans 15 amino acids. The germline V gene has CDR1 MNHEY and CDR2 SVGEGT. The CDR3 bases are TGTGCCAGCAGTGCCCGACTAGCGAGAGGCAATGAGCAGTTCTTC. Translation: CASSARLARGNEQFF.

This clonotype was counted many times. The V call is TRBV20-1, the J call TRBJ2-1; 11 nucleotides match TRBD2. The germline V gene has CDR1 DFQATT and CDR2 SNEGSKA (reference sequence). This CDR3 comprises 13 residues. The V segment lost 1 base and the J segment 9 bases; nucleotides outside the gene matches: 2. The CDR3 protein is CSARVGLAVEQFF. Written as DNA, the CDR3 is TGCAGTGCTAGAGTGGGACTAGCGGTTGAGCAGTTCTTC.

This clonotype was seen repeatedly, ten times or more. The genes are TRBV19 and TRBJ2-1; 12 bases fit TRBD2. Per germline, CDR1 LNHDA and CDR2 SQIVND (reference sequence). The junction had 16 bases not matched to a gene; V was cut back by 4 bases and J by 9 bases. The CDR3 extends over 18 amino acids. For the CDR3, the DNA is TGTGCCAGTAGTACGGCTAGCGGGAGGGCCTTGAGCAATACTGAGCAGTTCTTC. The encoded protein is CASSTASGRALSNTEQFF.

This clonotype was found many times. The V and J genes are TRBV7-2 and TRBJ1-4, with D hard to call. CDR3 size: 18 residues. CDR1 SGHTA and CDR2 FQGNSA come from the germline V gene. V was cut by 5 bases and J by 5 bases, with 24 bases left in between. The CDR3 sequence: CASSTPKFTASGNEKLFF. For the CDR3, the DNA is TGTGCCAGCAGCACTCCGAAGTTCACGGCATCGGGGAATGAAAAACTGTTTTTT.

This clonotype showed up many times. The chain employs TRBV5-6 and TRBJ1-2, with unresolved D. Germline CDR1 is SGHDT and CDR2 is YYEEEE. The CDR3 length is 13 residues. Trimming stripped 0 bases from V and 3 bases from J, with 6 bases between. For the CDR3, the DNA is TGTGCCAGCAGCTTGGACAGTCACTATGGCTACACCTTC. Protein sequence: CASSLDSHYGYTF.

Many counts were recorded for this clonotype. The chain is built from TRBV18 and TRBJ1-2; 9 bases fit TRBD1. Per the germline V gene, CDR1 is KGHSH and CDR2 is LQKENI. Losses at the gene ends were 3 bases for V and 4 bases for J; bases not matched to a gene: 6. The CDR3 covers 15 residues. CDR3: CASSPEMDRGYGYTF. CDR3 bases: TGTGCCAGCTCACCGGAAATGGACAGGGGCTATGGCTACACCTTC.

The genes are TRBV6-4 and TRBJ2-1, with TRBD1 as a possible D gene (5 bases). CDR3 length: 15 residues. Germline values: CDR1 MRHNA, CDR2 SNTAGT. V was pared by 2 bases and J by 5 bases, with 13 bases between. The CDR3 coding sequence is TGTGCCAGCAGTGACGGGCAGGGCGGCCACAATGAGCAGTTCTTC. This gives the protein CASSDGQGGHNEQFF.

This sequence joins TRBV29-1 and TRBJ2-3; 8 bases fit TRBD2. Germline V gene sequence: CDR1 SQVTM, CDR2 ANQGSEA. The CDR3 totals 15 residues. Trimming took 6 bases from V and 2 from J; bases not matched to a gene: 10. The CDR3: CSVLGAGGHTDTQYF. In DNA, the CDR3 is TGCAGCGTCCTGGGGGCGGGAGGACACACAGATACGCAGTATTTT.

This clonotype appeared many times. The V and J genes are TRBV20-1 and TRBJ1-1, with unresolved D. Germline V gene data show CDR1 as DFQATT and CDR2 as SNEGSKA (reference sequence). CDR3 length: 12 residues. Trimming removed 5 bases at V and 1 base at J, with 8 bases between. CDR3 sequence reads: CSAGWGNTEAFF. The CDR3 region has the DNA TGCAGTGCTGGATGGGGGAACACTGAAGCTTTCTTT.

This clonotype was recorded at least ten times. The J gene is TRBJ1-2, the V gene TRBV19, with D tentatively TRBD1 (6 bases). This CDR3 is built from 18 residues. V was shortened by 2 bases and J by 0 bases, with 19 bases between the two germline ends. Per germline, CDR1 LNHDA and CDR2 SQIVND (reference sequence). CDR3 in amino acids: CASSISPLRQASNYGYTF. Written as DNA, the CDR3 is TGTGCCAGTAGTATATCCCCCTTGCGACAGGCATCTAACTATGGCTACACCTTC.

This clonotype was seen ten or more times. V usage is TRBV3-1 and J usage is TRBJ2-7; 8 bases are a match to TRBD2. Germline assignment: CDR1 LGHDT and CDR2 YNNKEL (reference sequence). CDR3 length: 12 residues. The junction had 5 bases not matched to a gene; V was cut back by 10 bases and J by 3 bases. In nucleotides, the CDR3 is TGTGCCACGTCGGGAGGGGGCTACGAGCAGTACTTC. It yields the protein CATSGGGYEQYF.

A note on this clonotype: Given a much more abundant clone one base away, this may be a read error. The chain combines TRBV19 with TRBJ2-5; D not resolved. In germline, CDR1 is LNHDA, CDR2 SQIVND (reference sequence). CDR3 length: 13 amino acids. Written as DNA, the CDR3 is TGTTCCAGTAGAAGTTACCAGAGAGAGACCCAGTACTTC. This gives the protein CSSRSYQRETQYF.